This T cell receptor (beta chain) comes out of a study of Ad26.COV2.S vaccination and SARS-CoV-2 variants. This clone was detected a few times. The treatment denotes: 15 to 20 received Ad26.COV2.S at low or high dose, single or two shots; five or six received placebo; per-sample allocation not given. Material that was analyzed had been drawn on day 63 after the first vaccine or placebo injection. Generated by immunoSEQ multiplex PCR, the TCRdb table keeps only in-frame clones and is missing some. The sample shows roughly 450,000 clones, approximately 92% of them seen only once. The sequences come from peripheral blood, collected in a trial of Ad26.COV2.S vaccine versus placebo. The clonotype was recovered from a person between 18 and 65 years old who received the Ad26.COV2.S COVID-19 vaccine or a placebo.

The CDR3 here is CASSPTRQGSFF. The CDR3 DNA reads TGTGCCAGCTCACCCACAAGACAGGGCTCTTTCTTT. The V call is TRBV18, the J call TRBJ1-1, with 7 nucleotides matching TRBD1. V lost 3 bases and J lost 12; bases outside the gene matches: 7. The CDR3 spans 12 residues. The germline CDR1 and CDR2 sequences are KGHSH and LQKENI.